The 26 T cell receptor beta chains below come from one sample, sequenced in a study of cytomegalovirus exposure and HLA in healthy donors (dated by TCRdb to about 2017). Libraries were made using the immunoSEQ multiplex PCR assay. For the multiplex PCR, a mixture combining 60 forward primers for TCR Vbeta segments and 13 reverse primers for TCR Jbeta segments was used. TCRdb mirrors the immuneACCESS table, restricted to in-frame sequences. Some clones are absent from its copies; in checked studies, under half trace to an unresolved V gene, and the reason for the others is unknown. The sample profile shows over 150,000 clones; around 72% of them were found once. Of the sample, around 1.5% falls within the top ten clones. Material for sequencing was PBMCs. Receptors were obtained from a man between 18 and 35 years old in good health and CMV-seronegative.

The rearrangement links TRBV29-1 to TRBJ1-1; weak D call: TRBD1 (6 bases). CDR3 length: 12 residues. The V and J ends lost 7 bases and 5 bases respectively, with 14 bases between them. The germline V gene has CDR1 SQVTM and CDR2 ANQGSEA. The CDR3 nucleotides read TGCAGCGCGAAAGGGGGGGAGACTGAAGCTTTCTTT. It translates to CSAKGGETEAFF.

The chain combines TRBV6-1 with TRBJ2-2; D unclear. The germline V and J ends were trimmed by 5 bases and 5 bases, with 9 bases remaining between them. Germline assignment: CDR1 MNHNS and CDR2 SASEGT. This CDR3 comprises 13 residues. Written as DNA, the CDR3 is TGTGCCAGCAGTAAGCCCCAAACCGGGGAGCTGTTTTTT. This encodes CASSKPQTGELFF.

The chain recombines TRBV7-2 with TRBJ2-7; D is uncertain. The CDR3 extends over 14 amino acids. The V gene lost 2 bases and the J gene lost 2 bases, with 10 bases spanning the gap. The germline V gene has CDR1 SGHTA and CDR2 FQGNSA. In DNA form, the CDR3 reads TGTGCCAGCAGCTTACCACTTTTCCCCTACGAGCAGTACTTC. This codes for CASSLPLFPYEQYF.

The chain combines TRBV4-3 with TRBJ2-7; TRBD2 is a possible D gene (6 bases). V dropped 0 bases and J dropped 2 bases, with 14 bases sitting between them. Germline V gene lookup returns CDR1 LGHNA and CDR2 YSLEER. The CDR3 has 16 amino acids. This CDR3 reads CASSQDATGDPYEQYF. CDR3 nucleotide sequence: TGCGCCAGCAGCCAAGATGCGACGGGAGACCCCTACGAGCAGTACTTC.

The chain joins TRBV7-2 to TRBJ2-1, with TRBD2 matching 13 bases. Germline V gene sequence: CDR1 SGHTA, CDR2 FQGNSA. The V and J ends lost 5 bases and 4 bases, in that order; junction bases with no gene match: 8. The CDR3 consists of 17 residues. The CDR3 sequence is CASSPYRTSGGYNEQFF. The CDR3 bases are TGTGCCAGCAGCCCTTACCGGACTAGCGGGGGATACAATGAGCAGTTCTTC.

This clone was recorded once. The V call is TRBV19, the J call TRBJ2-1, with a tentative D call TRBD2 (5 bases). CDR1 is LNHDA and CDR2 is SQIVND in the germline V gene (reference sequence). The CDR3 covers 14 residues. Trimming stripped 5 bases from V and 1 base from J, with 9 bases between. The CDR3 region has the DNA TGTGCCAGTAGTCTCGGGAATTCCTACAATGAGCAGTTCTTC. It translates to CASSLGNSYNEQFF.

The chain carries TRBV6-5 and TRBJ1-1; TRBD1 agrees at 9 bases. CDR1 MNHEY and CDR2 SVGAGI come from the germline V gene. After removal of 6 bases from V and 5 bases from J, the junction contained 7 bases not matched to a gene. The CDR3 is made up of 14 amino acids. The CDR3 nucleotides are TGTGCCAGCAGCCCGGACAGGGGAAGGACTGAAGCTTTCTTT. This codes for CASSPDRGRTEAFF.

The V and J genes are TRBV7-2 and TRBJ2-3; D perhaps matches TRBD2 (5 bases). The V gene's germline CDR1 is SGHTA and CDR2 FQGNSA. The CDR3 is made up of 17 amino acids. Trimming stripped 1 base from V and 0 bases from J, with 14 bases between. The CDR3 reads CASSLEISGGSTDTQYF. As DNA, the CDR3 is TGTGCCAGCAGCTTAGAGATCTCCGGCGGGAGCACAGATACGCAGTATTTT.

This clone showed up just a few times. This chain's CDR3 is CAISPLLAGGSTDTQYF. The DNA for the CDR3 is TGTGCCATCAGCCCCCTTTTAGCGGGGGGAAGCACAGATACGCAGTATTTT. The chain uses TRBV10-3 and TRBJ2-3, with 10 bases matching TRBD2. This CDR3 region has 17 residues. Germline trimming cut 6 bases from V and 0 bases from J; bases unmatched to any gene: 9. The germline V gene encodes CDR1 ENHRY and CDR2 SYGVKD.

The CDR3 DNA follows: TGTGCCAGCAGCTCCGTCCTCTATGGCTACACCTTC. This gives the protein CASSSVLYGYTF. The chain joins TRBV7-2 to TRBJ1-2; no reliable D call. The CDR3 is made up of 12 amino acids. The germline CDR1 and CDR2 sequences are SGHTA and FQGNSA. With 4 bases removed from V and 4 bases from J, the gap between germline ends came to 7 bases.

The CDR3 here is CASSPSMNTEAFF. CDR3 in DNA: TGTGCCAGCAGCCCCAGTATGAACACTGAAGCTTTCTTT. The chain employs TRBV7-2 and TRBJ1-1; the D is unclear. V was shortened by 5 bases and J by 0 bases, with 7 bases between the two germline ends. This CDR3 has 13 residues. CDR1 is SGHTA and CDR2 is FQGNSA in the germline V gene.

About this clone itself: The identical CDR3 is also encoded by other nucleotide sequences in the sample. This CDR3 reads CASSLLYSNQPQHF. CDR3 bases: TGTGCCAGCAGCTTACTGTACAGCAATCAGCCCCAGCATTTT. The genes are TRBV5-6 and TRBJ1-5, with no clear D. V shed 2 bases and J shed 1 base, with 7 bases lying between them. Germline V CDR1 and CDR2: SGHDT, YYEEEE. This CDR3 region has 14 residues. Full variable domain (missing parts from reference TRBV5-6 and TRBJ1-5): DAGVTQSPTHLIKTRGQQVTLRCSPKSGHDTVSWYQQALGQGPQFIFQYYEEEERQRGNFPDRFSGHQFPNYSSELNVNALLLGDSALYLCASSLLYSNQPQHFGDGTRLSIL.

This chain uses TRBV2 with TRBJ1-2, with 10 bases lining up with TRBD1. The length of the CDR3 is 15 residues. Germline assignment: CDR1 SNHLY and CDR2 FYNNEI. Trimming took 7 bases from V and 8 from J; bases not matched to a gene: 13. The CDR3 region has the DNA TGTGCCAGCACCGGACCCCGGACAGGGGGAGACGGCTACACCTTC. Amino acids: CASTGPRTGGDGYTF.

V gene TRBV27 combines with J gene TRBJ2-4; 7 nucleotides line up with TRBD1. J lost 2 bases, V lost 5 bases, and 6 bases had no gene match. This CDR3 has 15 residues. Germline CDR1 MNHEY, CDR2 SMNVEV (reference sequence). The CDR3: CASSTGQTTKNIQYF. For the CDR3, the DNA is TGTGCCAGCAGTACGGGACAGACTACCAAAAACATTCAGTACTTC.

The chain links TRBV2 to TRBJ2-3; a possible D gene is TRBD2 (6 bases). The CDR3 spans 16 residues. Trimming took 6 bases from V and 4 from J, leaving 20 bases between them. Germline loops: CDR1 SNHLY, CDR2 FYNNEI. This CDR3 is CASSLEGREVADTQYF. The CDR3 DNA follows: TGTGCCAGCAGCCTCGAGGGCAGGGAGGTTGCAGATACGCAGTATTTT.

The chain uses TRBV21-1 and TRBJ2-3; the DNA was not used to check the table's D call, TRBD2. TRBV21-1 has pseudogene status. The CDR3 runs to 11 residues. CDR3 residues: CASSKRDTQYF. For the CDR3, the DNA is TGTGCCAGCAGCAAACGGGATACGCAGTATTTT.

With regard to this clone: This same CDR3 is encoded by further DNA sequences in the sample. The chain links TRBV4-1 to TRBJ2-5; 7 nucleotides align to TRBD1. The CDR3 has 15 residues. Trimming at V came to 3 bases and at J to 3 bases, leaving 7 bases not matched to a gene. The germline V gene encodes CDR1 MGHRA and CDR2 YSYEKL. The CDR3 nucleotides are TGCGCCAGCAGCCATCTACCCGGGACAGAAGAGACCCAGTACTTC. Amino acids: CASSHLPGTEETQYF.

Concerning this clone itself: One end of the junction fails to match germline, which may point to a read error. The chain is built from TRBV6-5 and TRBJ2-7; D might be TRBD2 (5 bases). The CDR3 loop spans 15 amino acids. CDR1 MNHEY and CDR2 SVGAGI come from the germline V gene. The CDR3 here is CDSSYSSGSPREQYF. CDR3 coding DNA: TGTGACAGCAGTTACTCGAGCGGATCCCCGCGAGAGCAGTACTTC.

This clone showed up many times. The chain combines TRBV5-5 with TRBJ2-7, with D perhaps matching TRBD1 (5 bases). The CDR3 length is 14 residues. CDR1 and CDR2 from the germline V gene are SGHKS and YYEKEE (reference sequence). Trimming pared 3 bases from V and 3 bases from J, leaving 13 bases between. This CDR3 is CASSSRVDNYEQYF. The DNA of the CDR3 is TGTGCCAGCAGCTCCAGGGTAGACAACTACGAGCAGTACTTC.

CDR3: CASSLGGASTDTQYF. CDR3 sequence (DNA): TGTGCCAGCAGCTTGGGAGGAGCTAGCACAGATACGCAGTATTTT. The chain combines TRBV5-4 with TRBJ2-3; D is unclear. V was pared by 0 bases and J by 0 bases, with 8 bases between. The CDR3 consists of 15 residues. Germline V gene sequence: CDR1 SGHNT, CDR2 YYREEE (reference sequence).

The CDR3 DNA sequence: TGTGCCAGCAGCCTGACAGGGGGCGGCTATGGCTACACCTTC. This translates into CASSLTGGGYGYTF. The chain combines TRBV4-2 with TRBJ1-2, with 10 bases matching TRBD1. Germline CDR1 reads LGHNA; CDR2 reads YNFKEQ. Trimming at V came to 4 bases and at J to 4 bases, leaving 3 bases not matched to a gene. The CDR3 length is 14 residues.

This chain links TRBV7-2 with TRBJ2-5, with TRBD2 matching 7 bases. The DNA end is a closer match to TRBJ2-7, so the J assignment may be wrong. In germline, CDR1 is SGHTA, CDR2 FQGNSA. The CDR3 is 13 residues long. As DNA, the CDR3 is TGTGCCAGCAGCTCCGGGGGAGGGGACGAGCAGTACTTC. Encoded protein: CASSSGGGDEQYF.

This clone occurred a few times. The chain carries TRBV10-3 and TRBJ1-3; D unclear. Germline V gives CDR1 ENHRY, CDR2 SYGVKD. This CDR3 has 15 residues. Deletions cut 5 bases from V and 0 bases from J, with 11 bases between. The CDR3 loop reads CAISQGGLSGNTIYF. DNA for the CDR3: TGTGCCATCAGTCAAGGAGGTCTCTCTGGAAACACCATATATTTT.

The chain links TRBV9 to TRBJ2-7; D is possibly TRBD1 (6 bases). Germline lookup yields CDR1 SGDLS and CDR2 YYNGEE. The CDR3 has 15 amino acids. Trimming removed 0 bases at V and 2 bases at J, with 12 bases between. This CDR3 is CASSVDPGHPYEQYF. CDR3 DNA sequence: TGTGCCAGCAGCGTAGACCCGGGACACCCCTACGAGCAGTACTTC.

CDR3 in amino acids: CASRGGRNTEAFF. The CDR3 region has the DNA TGTGCCAGCCGAGGGGGCAGGAACACTGAAGCTTTCTTT. The chain carries TRBV6-5 and TRBJ1-1; 7 nucleotides line up with TRBD1. Germline V gene data show CDR1 as MNHEY and CDR2 as SVGAGI. The trim removed 8 bases at V and 1 base at J, leaving 4 bases unmatched. This CDR3 has 13 amino acids.

The V gene is TRBV5-5, the J gene TRBJ1-2; D possibly corresponds to TRBD1 (6 bases). Germline-derived CDR1 and CDR2 are SGHKS and YYEKEE (reference sequence). The V and J ends lost 4 bases and 6 bases respectively, with 25 bases between them. CDR3 size: 17 residues. The CDR3 sequence is CASSQDEFAGVRDGYTF. CDR3 in DNA: TGTGCCAGCAGCCAGGATGAGTTCGCAGGGGTGAGAGATGGCTACACCTTC.